This TCR beta chain appears in the sequencing data of a study of cytomegalovirus exposure and HLA in healthy donors. Study-level results: Using the classifier, cytomegalovirus status was reportedly diagnosed with high specificity and sensitivity. TRBV6-2, TRBV6-3 and some other V segments were excluded as indistinguishable. A later analysis revealed that TCR association rates differed between HLA loci, peaking at DRB1 and bottoming out at HLA-C.

The CDR3 covers 13 residues. The germline V gene encodes CDR1 MNHNS and CDR2 SASEGT. Deletions cut 7 bases from V and 8 bases from J, with 15 bases between. This clone was seen a handful of times. Its target is not known. The study ran its PCR with 60 Vbeta and 13 Jbeta primers. Sequenced by immunoSEQ multiplex PCR; TCRdb stores in-frame clones only, minus some. This sample has approximately 54,000 clones, with around 82% found just once. This clonotype was sampled from a woman between 18 and 29 years old in good health and CMV-seronegative. The specimen sequenced was PBMCs. The V gene is TRBV6-1, the J gene TRBJ2-1, with a possible D match to TRBD2 (7 bases). The CDR3 spells CASKGGLADEQFF. The CDR3 DNA is TGTGCCAGCAAGGGGGGGCTCGCGGATGAGCAGTTCTTC.